Below, 30 T cell receptor beta chains from the same sample are listed, as sequenced in a study of T cell responses to AZD1222 COVID-19 vaccine. Only in-frame clones appear in the TCRdb table, and some are missing; sequencing was by immunoSEQ multiplex PCR. The sample has roughly 40,000 clones, around 80% seen once. Sequenced here: peripheral blood, sampled on day 0 of AZD1222 vaccination. These receptors were obtained from an adult in good health.

This chain connects TRBV6-2 or TRBV6-3 to TRBJ2-7; 9 positions agree with TRBD2. This CDR3 spans 14 amino acids. In germline, CDR1 is MNHEY, CDR2 SVGEGT. V shed 3 bases, J shed 0 bases, and the junction held 0 bases outside the gene matches. CDR3 loop: CASSYSGGSYEQYF. CDR3 nucleotides: TGTGCCAGCAGTTATAGCGGGGGCTCCTACGAGCAGTACTTC.

This clone was seen a few times. The rearrangement uses TRBV28 and TRBJ2-1; weak D call: TRBD2 (5 bases). The V and J ends lost 6 bases and 9 bases respectively, with 9 bases between them. Per germline, CDR1 MDHEN and CDR2 SYDVKM. The CDR3 is made up of 11 amino acids. CDR3 sequence reads: CASRGALEQFF. The DNA of the CDR3 is TGTGCCAGCAGGGGAGCACTTGAGCAGTTCTTC.

The chain recombines TRBV18 with TRBJ1-5; 8 bases are shared with TRBD1. The germline gives CDR1 KGHSH, CDR2 LQKENI. J was trimmed by 6 bases and V by 6 bases; bases with no gene match: 7. The CDR3 loop spans 14 amino acids. The CDR3 loop reads CASSPTGDTQPQHF. CDR3 in DNA: TGTGCCAGCTCCCCGACAGGGGACACTCAGCCCCAGCATTTT. The complete variable domain, with remaining parts taken from reference TRBV18 and TRBJ1-5, reads NAGVMQNPRHLVRRRGQEARLRCSPMKGHSHVYWYRQLPEEGLKFMVYLQKENIIDESGMPKERFSAEFPKEGPSILRIQQVVRGDSAAYFCASSPTGDTQPQHFGDGTRLSIL.

This chain links TRBV7-2 with TRBJ2-1, with 9 bases lining up with TRBD2. Germline V gene data show CDR1 as SGHTA and CDR2 as FQGNSA. CDR3 length: 16 amino acids. V lost 5 bases to trimming and J lost 0 bases; unmatched junction nucleotides: 5. The CDR3 region is CASSLGTSSSYNEQFF. The CDR3, as DNA: TGTGCCAGCAGCCTGGGGACTAGCAGCTCCTACAATGAGCAGTTCTTC.

This chain connects TRBV28 to TRBJ1-2; TRBD1 matches at 9 bases. The V segment lost 4 bases and the J segment 7 bases; nucleotides outside the gene matches: 7. The CDR3 loop spans 14 amino acids. Per the germline V gene, CDR1 is MDHEN and CDR2 is SYDVKM. The CDR3 DNA sequence: TGTGCCAGCAGTTCTCCGGGACAGGGTGGTGGCTACACCTTC. This translates into CASSSPGQGGGYTF.

This clone came up once. CDR3 in amino acids: CASFRDILNTEAFF. The CDR3 DNA reads TGTGCCAGCTTCCGGGACATCCTGAACACTGAAGCTTTCTTT. This chain connects TRBV2 to TRBJ1-1, with D tentatively TRBD1 (6 bases). CDR1 and CDR2 (germline): SNHLY, FYNNEI. V was trimmed by 8 bases and J by 0 bases, leaving 13 bases between them. This CDR3 is 14 amino acids long.

This chain connects TRBV18 to TRBJ2-7; 8 bases line up with TRBD1. This CDR3 contains 16 residues. From germline, CDR1 is KGHSH and CDR2 LQKENI. With 0 bases clipped from V and 7 bases from J, the junction kept 11 bases outside the gene matches. This chain's CDR3 is CASSPPSQGALGEQYF. CDR3 DNA: TGTGCCAGCTCACCACCTTCCCAGGGGGCCTTGGGTGAGCAGTACTTC.

The rearrangement joins TRBV5-6 to TRBJ2-1; TRBD1 agrees at 8 bases. Germline V gene lookup returns CDR1 SGHDT and CDR2 YYEEEE. The CDR3 has 17 amino acids. V gave up 4 bases and J gave up 8 bases; unmatched junction bases: 17. Here the CDR3 reads CASSASFARTGHDEQFF. Written as DNA, the CDR3 is TGTGCCAGCAGCGCCTCCTTCGCCCGGACAGGGCATGATGAGCAGTTCTTC.

The chain employs TRBV5-1 and TRBJ2-2; TRBD1 matches 9 bases. Germline V lookup: CDR1 SGHRS, CDR2 YFSETQ. Trimming at V came to 7 bases and at J to 7 bases, leaving 8 bases not matched to a gene. The CDR3 spans 14 residues. In DNA, the CDR3 is TGCGCCAGCGAAACAGGGGGCCGGGACGGGGAGCTGTTTTTT. Amino acid sequence: CASETGGRDGELFF.

The chain recombines TRBV11-3 with TRBJ2-7; 10 nucleotides line up with TRBD1. Losses at the gene ends were 0 bases for V and 7 bases for J; bases not matched to a gene: 9. The CDR3 extends over 16 amino acids. The germline V gene encodes CDR1 SGHNT and CDR2 YENEEA. The CDR3 region is CASSLDSRTGGREQYF. In nucleotides, the CDR3 is TGTGCCAGCAGCTTAGACTCACGGACAGGGGGTCGGGAGCAGTACTTC.

The gene calls are TRBV6-4 and TRBJ2-1; TRBD2 aligns across 8 bases. CDR1 and CDR2 (germline): MRHNA, SNTAGT. V shed 8 bases, J shed 0 bases, and the junction held 12 bases outside the gene matches. The CDR3 has 17 residues. CDR3 nucleotides: TGTGCCAGCTCCCTAGGAGCGGGGGTTTCCTCCTACAATGAGCAGTTCTTC. Translating it yields CASSLGAGVSSYNEQFF.

The J gene is TRBJ1-4, the V gene TRBV7-2, with D maybe TRBD1 (5 bases). There are 15 residues in the CDR3. The germline gives CDR1 SGHTA, CDR2 FQGNSA. V was cut by 5 bases and J by 5 bases, with 15 bases left in between. Here the CDR3 reads CASSLGGERNEKLFF. The CDR3 DNA is TGTGCCAGCAGCCTCGGAGGGGAGAGAAATGAAAAACTGTTTTTT.

This clone was observed once. The J gene is TRBJ1-4, the V gene TRBV6-5; 7 bases are shared with TRBD1. The CDR3 runs to 14 residues. V was clipped by 7 bases and J by 8 bases; unmatched bases: 10. CDR1 is MNHEY and CDR2 is SVGAGI in the germline V gene. The CDR3 sequence: CASKGAMDREKLFF. The CDR3 DNA sequence: TGTGCCAGCAAAGGGGCGATGGACAGGGAAAAACTGTTTTTT.

In this sample, this clone turned up once. This sequence joins TRBV7-2 and TRBJ2-7, with 7 bases fitting TRBD1. Germline CDR1 SGHTA, CDR2 FQGNSA. The J segment lost 7 bases and the V segment lost 5 bases, leaving 8 bases of the junction unmatched. The CDR3 is made up of 13 amino acids. The chain's CDR3 is CASSRDRVGEQYF. The CDR3 nucleotides are TGTGCCAGCAGCCGTGACAGGGTGGGGGAGCAGTACTTC.

This chain links TRBV4-2 with TRBJ1-4; D is possibly TRBD1 (6 bases). The CDR3 extends over 18 amino acids. Germline V gene data show CDR1 as LGHNA and CDR2 as YNFKEQ. V gave up 0 bases and J gave up 0 bases, with 14 bases separating them. The CDR3 protein is CASSQDGRGASTNEKLFF. In nucleotides, the CDR3 is TGTGCCAGCAGCCAAGATGGGCGGGGGGCTTCAACTAATGAAAAACTGTTTTTT.

This chain uses TRBV5-1 with TRBJ1-6; tentative D call: TRBD1 (5 bases). The CDR3 covers 13 residues. Trimming shortened V by 5 bases and J by 7 bases, and 10 bases separated the two germline ends. Germline-derived CDR1 and CDR2 are SGHRS and YFSETQ. The CDR3 reads CASSSEGNSPLHF. The CDR3, as DNA: TGCGCCAGCAGTTCCGAGGGGAATTCACCCCTCCACTTT.

The chain recombines TRBV5-6 with TRBJ1-1; D may be TRBD1 (5 bases). Germline V gene data show CDR1 as SGHDT and CDR2 as YYEEEE. The CDR3 extends over 14 amino acids. V shed 4 bases and J shed 8 bases, with 18 bases lying between them. In DNA form, the CDR3 reads TGTGCCAGCAGCCCCACGGGTAGGGGAATAGAAGCTTTCTTT. It yields the protein CASSPTGRGIEAFF.

The chain recombines TRBV7-2 with TRBJ2-1, with D perhaps assigned TRBD1 or TRBD2 (6 bases each). The germline gives CDR1 SGHTA, CDR2 FQGNSA. Trimming removed 1 base at V and 10 bases at J, with 14 bases between. This CDR3 has 14 amino acids. The CDR3 DNA reads as TGTGCCAGCAGCTTAGACGGGGGCTGGGGGGAGCAGTTCTTC. This codes for CASSLDGGWGEQFF.

The chain combines TRBV7-6 with TRBJ2-7; perhaps D is TRBD1 or TRBD2 (5 bases each). There are 14 residues in the CDR3. Germline lookup yields CDR1 SGHVS and CDR2 FNYEAQ. The V and J ends lost 2 bases and 4 bases respectively, with 12 bases between them. In DNA form, the CDR3 reads TGTGCCAGCAGCTTATCGGCAGGGAGTTACGAGCAGTACTTC. It encodes CASSLSAGSYEQYF.

The chain has TRBV6-5 and TRBJ2-3; 9 bases are shared with TRBD1. The CDR3 runs to 15 residues. V lost 4 bases to trimming and J lost 1 base; unmatched junction nucleotides: 3. Germline lookup yields CDR1 MNHEY and CDR2 SVGAGI. For the CDR3, the DNA is TGTGCCAGCAGTTCCCGGGACAGGGGCACAGATACGCAGTATTTT. Protein sequence: CASSSRDRGTDTQYF.

The gene calls are TRBV24-1 and TRBJ1-2; tentatively, D is TRBD1 (6 bases). The CDR3 has 13 residues. V lost 3 bases to trimming and J lost 7 bases, with 11 bases between them. Germline CDR1 KGHDR, CDR2 SFDVKD. CDR3 sequence reads: CATSDPGVPGYTF. In nucleotides, the CDR3 is TGTGCCACCAGTGATCCAGGGGTTCCTGGCTACACCTTC.

The chain combines TRBV10-3 with TRBJ1-2; D perhaps matches TRBD1 (6 bases). The V end lost 11 bases, the J end lost 3 bases, and 13 bases lay between the germline ends. CDR1 is ENHRY, CDR2 SYGVKD, per germline. This CDR3 region has 12 residues. The CDR3 is CASREGDYGYTF. The CDR3 DNA is TGTGCCTCCAGGGAGGGGGACTATGGCTACACCTTC.

The gene calls are TRBV27 and TRBJ1-6, with D tentatively TRBD1 (5 bases). Germline V gene data show CDR1 as MNHEY and CDR2 as SMNVEV (reference sequence). V lost 0 bases and J 9 bases, leaving 15 bases between the germline ends. The CDR3 contains 16 residues. The CDR3 bases are TGTGCCAGCAGTTTATCCCGGTCTAGGGGACGTTCACCCCTCCACTTT. This translates into CASSLSRSRGRSPLHF.

The rearrangement uses TRBV6-5 and TRBJ2-1, with D perhaps given as TRBD1 or TRBD2 (5 bases each). V gave up 6 bases and J gave up 8 bases, with 17 bases separating them. The germline gives CDR1 MNHEY, CDR2 SVGAGI. The CDR3 covers 14 residues. In nucleotides, the CDR3 is TGTGCCAGCAGGCCTCCAGGGCTAGCCCATGAGCAGTTCTTC. This codes for CASRPPGLAHEQFF.

The rearrangement uses TRBV2 and TRBJ2-5; a weak D match, TRBD2 (6 bases). The length of the CDR3 is 16 residues. V lost 3 bases to trimming and J lost 5 bases, with 19 bases between them. The germline gives CDR1 SNHLY, CDR2 FYNNEI. The CDR3 here is CASSDAGIPGEETQYF. In nucleotides, the CDR3 is TGTGCCAGCAGTGATGCGGGAATCCCCGGGGAGGAGACCCAGTACTTC.

The V and J genes are TRBV6-5 and TRBJ1-2; possible D gene TRBD1, 5 bases. Trimming shortened V by 0 bases and J by 2 bases, and 10 bases separated the two germline ends. CDR1 is MNHEY, CDR2 SVGAGI, per germline. CDR3 length equals 15 residues. The CDR3 sequence is CASSYSGTLNYGYTF. The CDR3 DNA follows: TGTGCCAGCAGTTACTCCGGGACGCTCAACTATGGCTACACCTTC.

The V call is TRBV9, the J call TRBJ1-2; TRBD1 matches 12 bases. V lost 3 bases, J lost 5 bases, and 8 bases stayed unmatched. The CDR3 is 16 residues long. Germline CDR1 reads SGDLS; CDR2 reads YYNGEE. In nucleotides, the CDR3 is TGTGCCAGCAGCGCGGGACAGGGGGCGTCATGGTATGGCTACACCTTC. It codes for CASSAGQGASWYGYTF.

The rearrangement links TRBV19 to TRBJ1-1, with TRBD1 as a possible D gene (5 bases). Between the trimmed V and J ends, which lost 5 bases and 1 base, there was a span of 8 bases. Germline lookup yields CDR1 LNHDA and CDR2 SQIVND (reference sequence). The CDR3 covers 13 residues. CDR3 nucleotides: TGTGCCAGTAGTCTGGACAAGAACACTGAAGCTTTCTTT. Residues: CASSLDKNTEAFF.

This clone occurred once. The chain recombines TRBV5-8 with TRBJ2-3; 7 bases match TRBD1. The CDR3 is made up of 14 amino acids. The V segment lost 6 bases and the J segment 1 base; nucleotides outside the gene matches: 5. The germline V gene has CDR1 SGHTS and CDR2 YDEGEE. Written as DNA, the CDR3 is TGTGCCAGCACCGACAGGGTCGGCACAGATACGCAGTATTTT. Translating gives CASTDRVGTDTQYF.

The chain combines TRBV5-6 with TRBJ2-7, with D tentatively TRBD2 (5 bases). Germline V lookup: CDR1 SGHDT, CDR2 YYEEEE. Between the trimmed V and J ends, which lost 4 bases and 0 bases, there was a span of 11 bases. CDR3 length equals 14 residues. The CDR3 spells CASSGSGVSYEQYF. The DNA of the CDR3 is TGTGCCAGCAGCGGGAGTGGGGTCTCCTACGAGCAGTACTTC.